A single sample gave rise to the 9 T cell receptor beta chains below, sequenced in a study of yellow fever vaccine responses in identical twins. TCRdb reprocessed the RT-PCR reads with MiXCR, giving one entry per CDR3 protein. The sample includes some 1,200 distinct CDR3 sequences, 86% seen only once; the top ten take roughly 9.8%. Sequenced here: T cells from blood (PBMCs), unsorted or a sorted subset (not recorded which), sampled before or after yellow fever vaccination (not recorded which). These receptors were obtained from a woman under 30 who received the yellow fever vaccine.

The chain recombines TRBV7-6 with TRBJ2-1; TRBD1 is a possible D gene (7 bases). From germline, CDR1 is SGHVS and CDR2 FNYEAQ. CDR3 length: 14 amino acids. V was trimmed by 4 bases and J by 4 bases, leaving 11 bases between them. In DNA, the CDR3 is TGTGCCAGCAGCTCACAGGGGACTTACAATGAGCAGTTCTTC. It specifies CASSSQGTYNEQFF.

The chain couples TRBV5-4 to TRBJ2-5, with TRBD1 identical over 7 bases. The CDR3 consists of 15 residues. The germline V gene encodes CDR1 SGHNT and CDR2 YYREEE (reference sequence). J gave up 2 bases and V 3 bases, and 7 bases lay outside the gene matches. The CDR3: CASSSYRDRQETQYF. The CDR3 nucleotides are TGTGCCAGCAGCTCATACCGGGACAGACAAGAGACCCAGTACTTC.

V usage is TRBV10-1 and J usage is TRBJ1-2; D remains ambiguous. Germline values: CDR1 WNHNN, CDR2 SYGVQD (reference sequence). V was shortened by 0 bases and J by 0 bases, with 5 bases between the two germline ends. This CDR3 contains 14 residues. This CDR3 reads CASSESRTNYGYTF. CDR3 DNA: TGCGCCAGCAGTGAGTCCAGGACTAACTATGGCTACACCTTC.

V is TRBV7-3 and J is TRBJ2-3; TRBD2 matches at 10 bases. The CDR3 has 19 amino acids. The ends lost 0 bases at V and 0 bases at J; junction bases unmatched: 9. The V gene's germline CDR1 is SGHTA and CDR2 FQGTGA. This CDR3 is CASSLTLAGAPPSTDTQYF. The CDR3 bases are TGTGCCAGCAGCTTAACTCTAGCGGGGGCCCCGCCAAGCACAGATACGCAGTATTTT. Supplemented by reference TRBV7-3 and TRBJ2-3, the full variable domain reads GAGVSQTPSNKVTEKGKYVELRCDPISGHTALYWYRQSLGQGPEFLIYFQGTGAADDSGLPNDRFFAVRPEGSVSTLKIQRTERGDSAVYLCASSLTLAGAPPSTDTQYFGPGTRLTVL.

The chain combines TRBV11-1 with TRBJ2-1; D is perhaps TRBD2 (6 bases). Germline V lookup: CDR1 SGHAT, CDR2 FQDESV (reference sequence). Deletions cut 2 bases from V and 3 bases from J, with 11 bases between. The CDR3 runs 15 residues. The CDR3 sequence is CASSLYAGLYNEQFF. In DNA form, the CDR3 reads TGTGCCAGCAGCTTATATGCGGGACTCTACAATGAGCAGTTCTTC.

The gene calls are TRBV7-2 and TRBJ1-5; D perhaps matches TRBD1 (6 bases). Trimming took 0 bases from V and 5 from J, leaving 11 bases between them. Germline CDR1 and CDR2: SGHTA and FQGNSA. The CDR3 has 15 amino acids. The DNA of the CDR3 is TGTGCCAGCAGCTTAGCGATGGGGGGCCATCAGCCCCAGCATTTT. It encodes CASSLAMGGHQPQHF.

The rearrangement joins TRBV4-1 to TRBJ2-7; 9 nucleotides line up with TRBD2. Unmatched junction bases numbered 7, after V lost 1 base and J lost 3 bases. Per the germline V gene, CDR1 is MGHRA and CDR2 is YSYEKL. There are 16 residues in the CDR3. As DNA, the CDR3 is TGCGCCAGCAGCCAAGGAGCGCTAGCGGGGCTCTACGAGCAGTACTTC. This translates into CASSQGALAGLYEQYF.

In this sample, this clonotype turned up a few times. The chain carries TRBV4-1 and TRBJ1-4; TRBD1 is a possible D gene (5 bases). The CDR3 extends over 16 amino acids. Trimming cost V 4 bases and J 5 bases, with 17 bases left between them. CDR1 MGHRA and CDR2 YSYEKL come from the germline V gene. CDR3 loop: CASSPFLSGGNEKLFF. DNA of the CDR3: TGCGCCAGCAGCCCATTTCTTTCGGGGGGGAATGAAAAACTGTTTTTT.

The chain joins TRBV20-1 to TRBJ2-5; D may be TRBD1 (6 bases). V was clipped by 6 bases and J by 3 bases, with 17 bases between them. In germline, CDR1 is DFQATT, CDR2 SNEGSKA (reference sequence). The CDR3 loop spans 14 amino acids. The CDR3 DNA sequence: TGCAGTGCCCCCCAAGACACAGGGAAAGAGACCCAGTACTTC. As protein: CSAPQDTGKETQYF.